The following is a T cell receptor (beta chain) sequence with its context. These data originate in a study of PD-L1 blockade in urothelial cancer. The CDR3 contains 15 residues. The germline V gene encodes CDR1 MNHNS and CDR2 SASEGT. Trimming removed 9 bases from V and 3 bases from J; junction bases left unmatched: 14. Assay used: immunoSEQ multiplex PCR; TCRdb lists only in-frame clones, some missing. The sample yields 70,000 or so clones, about 89% seen once. Sequenced material: PBMCs, taken around atezolizumab (anti-PD-L1) treatment. The chain uses TRBV6-1 and TRBJ2-7, with TRBD1 identical over 7 bases. The origin of this receptor is a man in his 60s with urothelial cancer. This CDR3 is CASLLGGQGNYEQYF. The CDR3 nucleotides read TGTGCCAGTTTGTTAGGGGGCCAGGGGAACTACGAGCAGTACTTC.